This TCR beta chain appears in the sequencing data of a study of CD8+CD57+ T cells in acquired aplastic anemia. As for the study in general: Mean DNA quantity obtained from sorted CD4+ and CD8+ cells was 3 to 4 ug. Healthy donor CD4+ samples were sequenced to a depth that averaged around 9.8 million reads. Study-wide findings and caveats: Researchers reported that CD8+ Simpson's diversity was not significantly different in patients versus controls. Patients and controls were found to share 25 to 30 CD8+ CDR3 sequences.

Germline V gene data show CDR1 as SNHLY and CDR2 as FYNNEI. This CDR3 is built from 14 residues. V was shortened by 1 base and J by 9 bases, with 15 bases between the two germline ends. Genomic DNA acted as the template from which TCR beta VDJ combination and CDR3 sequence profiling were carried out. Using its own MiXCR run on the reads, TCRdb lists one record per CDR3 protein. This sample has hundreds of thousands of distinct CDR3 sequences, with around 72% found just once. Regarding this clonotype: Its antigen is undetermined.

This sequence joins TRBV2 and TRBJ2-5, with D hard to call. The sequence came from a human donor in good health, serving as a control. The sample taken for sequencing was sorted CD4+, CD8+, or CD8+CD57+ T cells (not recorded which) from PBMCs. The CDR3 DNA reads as TGTGCCAGCAGTGAAGGACCCTTACGCGCGCCCCAGTACTTC. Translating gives CASSEGPLRAPQYF.